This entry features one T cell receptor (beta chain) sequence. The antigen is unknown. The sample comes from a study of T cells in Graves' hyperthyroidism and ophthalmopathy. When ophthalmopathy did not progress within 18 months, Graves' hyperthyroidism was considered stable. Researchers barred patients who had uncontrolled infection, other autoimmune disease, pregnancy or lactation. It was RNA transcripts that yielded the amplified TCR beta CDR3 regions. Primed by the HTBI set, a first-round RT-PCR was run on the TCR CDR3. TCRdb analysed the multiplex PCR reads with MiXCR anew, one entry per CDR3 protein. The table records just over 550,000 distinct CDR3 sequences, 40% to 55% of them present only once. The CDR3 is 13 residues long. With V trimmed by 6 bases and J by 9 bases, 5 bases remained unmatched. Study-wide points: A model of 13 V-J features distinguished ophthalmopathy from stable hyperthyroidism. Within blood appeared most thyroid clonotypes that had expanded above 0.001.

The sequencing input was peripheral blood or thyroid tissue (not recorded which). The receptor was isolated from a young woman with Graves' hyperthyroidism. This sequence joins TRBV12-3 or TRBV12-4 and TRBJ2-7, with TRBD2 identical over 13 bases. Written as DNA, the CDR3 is TGTGCCAGCAGCAGGACTAGCGGGAGAGCGCAGTACTTC. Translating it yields CASSRTSGRAQYF.